Only one count was recorded for the clone carrying this T cell receptor beta chain. Antigen unknown. The data originate from a study of a mutant IDH1 vaccine in newly diagnosed glioma. Study-wide background: The therapy given earlier, which was standard therapy, consisted of radiotherapy, temozolomide, or both, and most of the patients received both.

Method: immunoSEQ multiplex PCR; TCRdb's copy keeps in-frame clones and lacks some. The sample shows 45,000 to 55,000 clones, approximately 79% of them seen only once. Germline assignment: CDR1 PRHDT and CDR2 FYEKMQ (reference sequence). Trimming took 1 base from V and 2 from J, leaving 8 bases between them. The CDR3 contains 14 residues. Regarding time point: week 35, safety follow-up. A 20-mer mutant IDH1 peptide at 300 ug was injected subcutaneously with topical imiquimod. New IDH1-mutant, ATRX-lost WHO grade 3 or 4 astrocytomas occurred in donors. Source: PBMCs, taken from a glioma patient whose treatment included an IDH1 peptide vaccine. The chain recombines TRBV13 with TRBJ1-1, with no clear D. The TCR comes from a man aged 40-50 years with glioma. CDR3 in amino acids: CASSLDSPNTEAFF. The CDR3 coding sequence is TGTGCCAGCAGCTTAGATAGCCCAAACACTGAAGCTTTCTTT.